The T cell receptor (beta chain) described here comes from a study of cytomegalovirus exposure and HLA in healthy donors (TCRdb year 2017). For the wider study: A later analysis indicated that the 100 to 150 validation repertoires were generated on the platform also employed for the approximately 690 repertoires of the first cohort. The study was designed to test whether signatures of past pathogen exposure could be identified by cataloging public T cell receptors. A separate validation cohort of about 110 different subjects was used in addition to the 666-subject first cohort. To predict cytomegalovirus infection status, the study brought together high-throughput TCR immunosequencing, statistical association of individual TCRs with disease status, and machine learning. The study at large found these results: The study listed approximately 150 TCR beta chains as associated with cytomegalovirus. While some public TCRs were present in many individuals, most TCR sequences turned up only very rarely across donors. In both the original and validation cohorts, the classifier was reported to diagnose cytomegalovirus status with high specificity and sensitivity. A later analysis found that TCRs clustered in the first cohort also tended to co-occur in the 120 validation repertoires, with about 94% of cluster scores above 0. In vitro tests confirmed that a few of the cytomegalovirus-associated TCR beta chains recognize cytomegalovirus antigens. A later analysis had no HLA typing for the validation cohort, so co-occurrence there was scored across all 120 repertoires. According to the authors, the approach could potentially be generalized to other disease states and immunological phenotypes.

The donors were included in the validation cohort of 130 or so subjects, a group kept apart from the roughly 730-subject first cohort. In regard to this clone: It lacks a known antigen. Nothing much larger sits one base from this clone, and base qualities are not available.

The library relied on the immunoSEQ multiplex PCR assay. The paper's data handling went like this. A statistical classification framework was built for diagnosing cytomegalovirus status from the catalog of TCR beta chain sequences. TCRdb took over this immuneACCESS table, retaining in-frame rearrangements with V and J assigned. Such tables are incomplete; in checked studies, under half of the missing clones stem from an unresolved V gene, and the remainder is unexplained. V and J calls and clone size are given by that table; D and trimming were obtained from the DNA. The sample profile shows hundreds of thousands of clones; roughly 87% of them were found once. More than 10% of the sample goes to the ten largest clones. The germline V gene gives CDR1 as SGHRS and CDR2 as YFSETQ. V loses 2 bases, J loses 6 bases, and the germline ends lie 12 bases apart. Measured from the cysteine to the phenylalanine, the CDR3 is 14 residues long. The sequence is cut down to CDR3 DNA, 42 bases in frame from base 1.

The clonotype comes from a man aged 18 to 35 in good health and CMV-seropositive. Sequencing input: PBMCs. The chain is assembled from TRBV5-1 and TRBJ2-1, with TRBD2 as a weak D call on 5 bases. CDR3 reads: CASSFPLASNEQFF. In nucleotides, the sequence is TGCGCCAGCAGCTTTCCGCTAGCCTCCAATGAGCAGTTCTTC.